The text below deals with one T cell receptor beta chain. This clonotype was seen at least ten times. Its antigen is currently not known. Base quality data are lacking; no much larger clone is found one base away. The record originates from a study of regulatory T cells in long-lasting Graves disease (dated by TCRdb to about 2021). Regarding the complete study: Newly diagnosed Graves' disease patients had taken antithyroid drugs for less than 3 months. Peripheral blood TCR sequencing and RNA sequencing compared persistent Graves' disease patients with newly diagnosed Graves' disease patients. The study took place in China and was registered as a clinical trial. A total of about 33 samples were covered by TCR sequencing, comprising about 13 persistent and around 20 newly diagnosed Graves' disease patients.

Broader findings and caveats from the paper: Sequencing and analysis were restricted to the TCR beta chain. The authors acknowledged the small sample size as a limitation that may reduce accuracy. Lower TCR Shannon entropy and fewer highly expanded clones were observed in persistent Graves' disease patients than in newly diagnosed patients, which suggested clonal expansion. The study examined only peripheral blood because the primary lesion, thyroid tissue, could not be accessed. More public clonotypes were shared among persistent patients (2,741) than among newly diagnosed patients (approximately 930).

Sample time point, as interpreted from the label and publication: newly diagnosed GD, antithyroid drugs for less than 3 months. For both TCR sequencing and RNA sequencing, RNA was extracted from PBMCs in TRIzol. The diagnosis of Graves' disease was made according to American Thyroid Association guidelines. Recruitment of patients was carried out at an endocrinology department in Xi'an, China. From each patient, approximately 9 milliliters of peripheral blood was collected into an EDTA anticoagulant tube. Ficoll Paque Plus density gradient separation was used to isolate PBMCs, and no further T cell sorting was done. An Agilent 2100 Bioanalyzer and agarose gel were used to check RNA quality, and a NanoDrop 2000 was used to measure RNA concentration. Receptor amplification or capture employed multiplex PCR. TCRdb lists the instrument as Illumina HiSeq 4000. To build TCR beta libraries, CDR3 regions were amplified by Arm-PCR using iRepertoire HTBI primers. Gel purification was performed on PCR products prior to sequencing. The authors' analysis ran thus. Across samples, roughly 60 TRBV and 15 or so TRBJ segments were identified and used for gene usage analysis of CDR3 amino acid clonotypes. COPE and FqMerger were used to merge the filtered high-quality paired reads into contigs. BLAST was used to align contigs to IMGT TRBV, TRBD and TRBJ reference genes, and CDR3 was defined according to IMGT. Any clonotype with a frequency above 0.1% was counted as a highly expanded clone. Shannon entropy was used to measure repertoire diversity, and the Gini coefficient was used to measure V-J evenness. Clonotypes shared by more than one individual were considered public. The public reads were reanalyzed by TCRdb: fastp trimming at Q25, MiXCR alignment, in-frame beta chains only. A single entry per CDR3 protein holds the most common genes and DNA from its merged rows. TCRdb's processing, not the authors' own work, is the source of the V and J calls. For this sample the table gives approximately 250,000 distinct CDR3 sequences, of which 15% to 20% were detected only once. The leading ten clones occupy about 20% of the sample.

The specimen was peripheral blood mononuclear cells (PBMCs), collected at new diagnosis, from a patient treated with antithyroid drugs. This receptor was taken from a female donor with Graves disease.

This receptor carries the CDR3 CAISKLSGSTDTQYF. The DNA reads as follows: TGTGCCATCAGCAAGCTTAGCGGGAGCACAGATACGCAGTATTTT. Recombination connected TRBV10-3 to TRBJ2-3, with 7 middle bases fitting TRBD2. The CDR3 has 15 amino acids, counting the end cysteine and phenylalanine. CDR3 DNA only is kept here, 45 bases in frame from base 1. The germline V gene supplies CDR1 ENHRY and CDR2 SYGVKD. Relative to germline, V is missing 6 bases and J is missing 0 bases, with 6 bases of the junction outside any gene match.